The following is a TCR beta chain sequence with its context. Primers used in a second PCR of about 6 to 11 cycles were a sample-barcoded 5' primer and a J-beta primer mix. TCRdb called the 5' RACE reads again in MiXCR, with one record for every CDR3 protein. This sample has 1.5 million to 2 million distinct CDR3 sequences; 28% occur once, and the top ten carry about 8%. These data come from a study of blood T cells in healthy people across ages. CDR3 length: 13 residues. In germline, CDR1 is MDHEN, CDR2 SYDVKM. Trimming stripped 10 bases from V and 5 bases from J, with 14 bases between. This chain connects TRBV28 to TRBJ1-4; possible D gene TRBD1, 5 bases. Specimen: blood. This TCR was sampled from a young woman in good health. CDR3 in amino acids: CATRQGFNEKLFF. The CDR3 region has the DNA TGTGCCACCCGCCAGGGTTTCAATGAAAAACTGTTTTTT.